This T cell receptor beta chain derives from a study of cytomegalovirus exposure and HLA in healthy donors. Remarks on this clone: What it binds is not known.

Overall study findings and caveats: An analysis that was carried out later associated 15,000 to 20,000 TCR beta sequences with HLA alleles at 0.05 false discovery rate.

This PCR relied on a set of 60 Vbeta primers and 13 Jbeta primers. Sequencing used immunoSEQ multiplex PCR; TCRdb keeps in-frame clones, though not all of them. The sample lists approximately 110,000 clones; more than 65% were seen once. Sequencing was carried out using PBMCs. The receptor was derived from a woman between 40 and 50 years old in good health and CMV-seropositive.

This CDR3 is CASSPSSGSYEQYF. The CDR3 bases are TGTGCCAGCAGCCCCAGTAGCGGGAGCTACGAGCAGTACTTC. This rearrangement joins TRBV11-2 to TRBJ2-7, with 9 positions matching TRBD2. Trimming took 5 bases from V and 3 from J; bases not matched to a gene: 5. Looked up from germline, CDR1 is SGHAT and CDR2 is FQNNGV. This CDR3 contains 14 residues.